Shown below are 10 T cell receptor beta chains from a single sample sequenced in a study of blood T cell repertoires in COVID-19. Clones were sequenced by immunoSEQ multiplex PCR, and TCRdb holds only the in-frame ones, with some missing. Of around 250,000 clones in the sample, about 86% were seen once. What was sequenced was peripheral blood. The receptors here all came from an elderly man with acute or convalescent COVID-19.

The CDR3 is CASSLSSGANTGELFF. CDR3 DNA: TGCGCCAGCAGCTTGTCTAGCGGGGCGAACACCGGGGAGCTGTTTTTT. The V and J genes are TRBV5-1 and TRBJ2-2; 9 bases map to TRBD2. The germline V gene encodes CDR1 SGHRS and CDR2 YFSETQ. The CDR3 runs 16 residues. V shed 1 base and J 0 bases; nucleotides not matched to a gene: 1.

This clone was counted a few times. The chain couples TRBV19 to TRBJ2-7; 14 bases map to TRBD2. The CDR3 has 15 amino acids. V dropped 5 bases and J dropped 6; count of bases not matched to a gene: 6. Per the germline V gene, CDR1 is LNHDA and CDR2 is SQIVND (reference sequence). Written as DNA, the CDR3 is TGTGCCAGTAGTCCGGGACTAGCGGGAGTAGGCGAGCAGTACTTC. Translated, it gives CASSPGLAGVGEQYF.

This chain connects TRBV19 to TRBJ1-4; D perhaps matches TRBD1 (6 bases). V lost 10 bases, J lost 7 bases, and 16 bases lay in between. CDR1 LNHDA and CDR2 SQIVND come from the germline V gene (reference sequence). This CDR3 has 13 residues. The CDR3: CATTDRPGEKLFF. In DNA form, the CDR3 reads TGTGCCACCACGGACAGACCGGGTGAAAAACTGTTTTTT.

The rearrangement uses TRBV29-1 and TRBJ1-2; 8 bases match TRBD1. Trimming at V came to 4 bases and at J to 3 bases, leaving 4 bases not matched to a gene. Germline V gene data show CDR1 as SQVTM and CDR2 as ANQGSEA. The CDR3 consists of 13 residues. The CDR3 sequence: CSVGSGGDYGYTF. DNA for the CDR3: TGCAGCGTTGGCTCAGGGGGCGACTATGGCTACACCTTC.

The V and J genes are TRBV7-8 and TRBJ2-1; 12 bases align to TRBD2. The V gene's germline CDR1 is SGHVS and CDR2 FQNEAQ. The CDR3 extends over 17 amino acids. V lost 5 bases and J lost 5; bases outside the gene matches: 10. CDR3: CASSRKTSGSLDNEQFF. The CDR3 DNA reads as TGTGCCAGCAGCCGAAAGACTAGCGGGAGTTTAGACAATGAGCAGTTCTTC. Combining the CDR3 with reference TRBV7-8 and TRBJ2-1 gives the whole variable domain GAGVSQSPRYKVAKRGQDVALRCDPISGHVSLFWYQQALGQGPEFLTYFQNEAQLDKSGLPSDRFFAERPEGSVSTLKIQRTQQEDSAVYLCASSRKTSGSLDNEQFFGPGTRLTVL.

This clone was picked up one time. The chain is built from TRBV3-1 (or the pseudogene TRBV3-2) and TRBJ1-1, with TRBD1 as a possible D gene (6 bases). CDR3 length: 14 residues. V was clipped by 2 bases and J by 4 bases, with 11 bases between them. The germline CDR1 and CDR2 sequences are LGHDT and YNNKEL (reference sequence). The CDR3 reads CASSQLQGSTEAFF. The CDR3 DNA is TGTGCCAGCAGCCAACTTCAGGGGAGCACTGAAGCTTTCTTT.

The chain has TRBV3-1 (or the pseudogene TRBV3-2) and TRBJ1-1; maybe TRBD1 (5 bases). V lost 0 bases and J 4 bases, leaving 15 bases between the germline ends. This CDR3 spans 16 amino acids. Germline V gives CDR1 LGHDT, CDR2 YNNKEL (reference sequence). The CDR3 is CASSQDWTPTITEAFF. The CDR3 DNA is TGTGCCAGCAGCCAAGATTGGACACCTACTATCACTGAAGCTTTCTTT.

This chain connects TRBV30 to TRBJ1-2; TRBD1 is a possible D gene (5 bases). V gave up 7 bases and J gave up 4 bases, with 16 bases separating them. CDR1 and CDR2 from the germline V gene are GTSNPN and SVGIG (reference sequence). The CDR3 is made up of 13 amino acids. The CDR3 loop reads CASRDFESYGYTF. In DNA, the CDR3 is TGTGCCTCGAGGGACTTTGAGTCCTATGGCTACACCTTC.

The CDR3 here is CASIPGLAGADEQYF. The DNA of the CDR3 is TGTGCCAGCATCCCCGGACTAGCGGGAGCGGACGAGCAGTACTTC. This chain connects TRBV6-2 or TRBV6-3 to TRBJ2-7; 13 bases agree with TRBD2. J lost 5 bases, V lost 7 bases, and 8 bases had no gene match. Germline V CDR1 and CDR2: MNHEY, SVGEGT. This CDR3 region has 15 residues.

The chain has TRBV11-2 and TRBJ2-7; TRBD1 agrees at 8 bases. This CDR3 is 15 amino acids long. The germline gives CDR1 SGHAT, CDR2 FQNNGV. J was trimmed by 6 bases and V by 5 bases; bases with no gene match: 12. The CDR3 is CASSPTSDRVGEQYF. The CDR3 DNA reads as TGTGCCAGCAGCCCAACCTCGGACAGGGTTGGCGAGCAGTACTTC.